This record covers a single TCR beta chain. What this receptor recognizes is not known. No much larger clonotype is one base removed from it; base qualities were not supplied. This sample stems from a study of cytomegalovirus exposure and HLA in healthy donors (dated 2017 in TCRdb). General notes on the study: According to an earlier analysis of several hundred of the donors, about 180 million T cells yielded over 100 million unique TCR beta sequences and around 300 Gb of sequence data. About 300 gigabases of sequencing data and 78 million or so unique TCR sequences were included in an early release covering about 600 HLA-typed donors. Of the 300 to 500 genotyped donors, 75% to 85% were placed in the genetic ancestry cluster associated with self-reported Caucasian donors. The study aimed to test whether cataloging public T cell receptors could reveal signatures of past pathogen exposure. The T cell repertoires of 550 to 850 subjects were profiled by immunosequencing and related to cytomegalovirus serostatus. Besides the first cohort of around 670 subjects, a separate validation cohort made up of 120 different subjects was used. The study combined high-throughput TCR immunosequencing, statistical association of individual TCRs with disease status, and machine learning to predict cytomegalovirus infection status. In a later analysis, previously published TCR beta repertoires from about 670 donors were re-analyzed and high-resolution HLA genotyping was added so that TCR occurrence patterns could be studied. Rather than using new phenotypic data, the later analysis identified candidate immune exposures from TCR beta sequences and from how often those sequences occurred across donors. An earlier analysis of around 580 of the donors used high-throughput TCR beta sequencing to judge whether each TCR beta V gene segment behaved as functional or pseudogenic. Donor age, sex, ethnicity and CMV serostatus were collected together with the repertoire data. A later genetic analysis used genome-wide SNP genotypes for about three fifths of the 666 donors, treating that subset as a discovery cohort. All discovery cohort repertoires had been generated on a single sequencing platform. Both class I and class II loci were covered by HLA typing, at four-digit resolution. The number of typed donors differed by locus: about 620-630 for A, B, C, DRB1 and DQB1; 522 for DQA1; 606 for DPA1; and about 470 for DPB1. Because of strong linkage in the cohort, a few DR-DQ haplotypes were treated as single units for association and clustering. On average, roughly 240,000 unique TCR beta nucleotide sequences were sequenced per donor among some 420 genotyped donors of the cohort, with about 17% of those sequences being non-productive. What the research found in general, with its limitations: In a later analysis, most CMV-associated TCR beta chains were found to appear HLA-restricted, with HLA associations seemingly driven largely by CMV exposure. A further reported finding was that TCR beta sequences accurately predicted the HLA-A and HLA-B alleles for most subjects in the first cohort. Most TCR sequences were observed very rarely across donors, whereas some public TCRs were present in many individuals. Linkage disequilibrium might explain the correlated functional status among segregating V segments, but an unknown experimental factor could not be excluded. The presence/absence analyses assumed that sequencing depth was roughly uniform across donors, and that assumption may not be true. In both the original and validation cohorts, the classifier was reported to diagnose cytomegalovirus status with high specificity and sensitivity. This cohort had only TCR beta chains sequenced, and the lack of alpha or paired-chain data limited which features could be detected. Several of the top co-occurrence clusters appeared to be linked to parvovirus B19, influenza, CMV and Epstein-Barr virus, according to a later analysis. In a later genetic analysis, a missense DCLRE1C variant was associated with V-gene and J-gene trimming of TCR beta chains, and the association was replicated in an independent cohort. HLA typing was unavailable for some donors at each locus, so association tests used only the typed subset. In a later analysis, HLA-associated TCR beta chains were found to be more clonally expanded and to have lower generation probabilities than equally common non-associated chains. The sequencing pipeline was judged likely to have produced a cluster of highly shared sequence variants as a technical artifact. Because counts were too low, about 18 rarely observed V segments, including chromosome 9 orphons, were left out of the earlier analysis of approximately 580 of the donors. Compared with the 666-donor mean, donors in an Asian-associated ancestry cluster had fewer N-insertions in productive TCRs, according to a later genetic analysis. Strong co-occurrence of HLA alleles, especially DR and DQ, made assigning TCR associations to individual alleles difficult. In the study, 164 TCR beta chains were listed as associated with cytomegalovirus. A later analysis found that TCR association rates varied across HLA loci, with DRB1 alleles showing the most associated TCRs and HLA-C alleles the fewest. The only immune exposure information available for the cohort was CMV serostatus. In vitro tests confirmed that three of the cytomegalovirus-associated TCR beta chains recognize cytomegalovirus antigens. A later analysis associated about 18,000 TCR beta sequences with specific HLA alleles at a false discovery rate of 0.05. It was suggested by the authors that the approach could potentially be generalized to other disease states and immunological phenotypes. An earlier analysis of several hundred of the donors showed that most TCR beta V segments appeared in productive rearrangements either about 87% or about 30% of the time, which broadly matched IMGT annotations. The 87-base-pair reads could not distinguish some IMGT-functional V segments, including TRBV6-2 and TRBV6-3, so those segments were excluded.

The method was the immunoSEQ multiplex PCR assay. For the multiplex PCR, a mixture combining 60 forward primers for TCR Vbeta segments and 13 reverse primers for TCR Jbeta segments was used. Amplification of the CDR3 region of rearranged TCR beta genes was performed with a multiplex PCR assay on genomic DNA. The Illumina HiSeq System was used to sequence the amplified TCR beta libraries as 87-base-pair reads. Processing in the source paper ran as follows. Across the 666 repertoires, a later analysis counted about 81 million unique TCR beta chains, 8.5 million to 12 million of which were shared by at least two donors. A nearest-neighbor algorithm error-corrected the raw reads and collapsed the reads into unique sequences, merging closely related sequences to remove PCR and sequencing errors. To assign V, D and J gene segments, CDR3 sequences were aligned to IMGT reference sequences. Each retained sequence needed at least a six-nucleotide match to both a V gene segment and a J gene segment. Rearrangements were called productive when the CDR3 lacked stop codons and stayed in frame with V and J; all others were non-productive. CDR3 was defined by IMGT convention, running from the second conserved V-encoded cysteine to the conserved J-encoded phenylalanine. In an earlier analysis of 550 to 650 of the donors, sequences lacking an unambiguous match to a single V gene segment were excluded. In an earlier analysis of several hundred of the donors, V segments were called functional above 56.7% productive rearrangements and were called segregating when the between-donor standard deviation exceeded 5%. A statistical classification framework was built for diagnosing cytomegalovirus status from the catalog of TCR beta chain sequences. A later analysis assigned V and J genes by comparing TCR nucleotide sequences with IMGT/GENE-DB human TR gene sequences. A later analysis assigned CDR3 sequences and most-parsimonious VDJ recombination scenarios with the TCRdist pipeline. A later analysis defined each TCR beta chain by its CDR3 amino acid sequence plus V-gene family, and excluded reads lacking a unique V-gene family. To address suspected cross-contamination and a sequencing artifact, a later analysis removed 592 highly shared, low-generation-probability nucleotide sequences. A later analysis calculated a clonal expansion index for each public chain from normalized within-repertoire ranks of inferred template counts. In a later analysis, generation probabilities were computed using a VDJ recombination model fitted to out-of-frame rearrangements, and the results were checked against IGoR. In a later analysis, hypergeometric tests were used to score TCR-TCR, TCR-HLA and TCR-CMV co-occurrence, with a repertoire-size bias correction applied to TCR pairs. A later analysis estimated false discovery rates by permuting HLA or CMV assignments 20 times. In a later analysis, co-occurring TCRs were grouped using DBSCAN, with TCRdist sequence similarity added in when clustering inside HLA-allele-positive subsets. For co-occurrence clustering, repertoires with fewer than 30,000 or more than 120,000 public chains were excluded, along with roughly 5 repertoires with anomalous nucleotide sharing. The table comes from immuneACCESS by way of TCRdb, which keeps in-frame sequences with V and J called. Part of the clones is missing from these tables; in studies checked, under half for an unresolved V gene and the rest for unknown reasons. V, J and clone size reflect that table, while D and trimming were determined from the DNA. In all, the sample holds some 190,000 clones, and 75% to 90% of those were seen once. Roughly 1.3% of the sample is held by the ten biggest clonotypes.

CDR1 and CDR2, per the germline V gene, are SGHRS and YFSETQ. Germline trimming: 0 bases from V, 2 bases from J; junction bases outside gene matches: 5. The CDR3 runs 15 amino acids, cysteine and phenylalanine included. The retained sequence is limited to the CDR3, 45 bases, with the frame set at the first base. The cohort consisted of 600 to 750 healthy bone marrow donors. At the time of sampling, all cohort members were nominally healthy, though unrecorded immune exposures were likely present. The donor was CMV seronegative and belonged to the group of 352 seronegative cohort members. A peripheral blood sample was provided by each donor, and peripheral blood mononuclear cells were used for TCR beta sequencing. Genomic DNA extraction from the blood cell samples was performed with the Qiagen DNeasy Blood Extraction Kit.

The specimen sequenced was PBMCs. The chain couples TRBV5-1 to TRBJ2-7; the central 7 bases match TRBD1. This sequence originates from a man under 40 in good health and CMV-seronegative. The nucleotides read TGCGCCAGCAGCTTGGGGGGACAGTCTACCTACGAGCAGTACTTC. The translation is CASSLGGQSTYEQYF.